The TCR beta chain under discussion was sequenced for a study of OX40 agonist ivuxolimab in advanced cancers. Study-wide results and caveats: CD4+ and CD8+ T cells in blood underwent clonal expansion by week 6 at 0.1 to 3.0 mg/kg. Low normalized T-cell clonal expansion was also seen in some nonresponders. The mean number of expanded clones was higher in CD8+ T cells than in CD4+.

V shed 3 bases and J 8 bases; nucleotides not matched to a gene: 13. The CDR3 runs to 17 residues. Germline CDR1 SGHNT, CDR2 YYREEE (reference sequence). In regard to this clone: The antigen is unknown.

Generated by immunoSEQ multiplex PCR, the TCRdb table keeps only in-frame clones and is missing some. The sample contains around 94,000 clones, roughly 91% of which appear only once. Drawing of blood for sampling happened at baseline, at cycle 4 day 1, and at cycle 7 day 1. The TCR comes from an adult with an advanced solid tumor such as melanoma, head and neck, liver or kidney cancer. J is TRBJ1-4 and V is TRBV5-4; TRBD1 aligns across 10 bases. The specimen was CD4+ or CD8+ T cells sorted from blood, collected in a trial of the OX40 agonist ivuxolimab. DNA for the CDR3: TGTGCCAGCAGCTCGTTACATATGGGACAGGGGAACGAAAAACTGTTTTTT. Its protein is CASSSLHMGQGNEKLFF.